One and the same sample provided the 12 T cell receptor beta chains below, sequenced in a study of T cell responses to AZD1222 COVID-19 vaccine. Assay: immunoSEQ multiplex PCR; the TCRdb copy retains only in-frame clones and omits some. The table includes about 95,000 clones, approximately 88% detected once. The source was peripheral blood, collected on day 0 of AZD1222 vaccination. The receptors here all came from an adult in good health.

The V call is TRBV27, the J call TRBJ1-1, with TRBD1 as a possible D gene (5 bases). Germline V gene data show CDR1 as MNHEY and CDR2 as SMNVEV (reference sequence). The CDR3 contains 13 residues. Trimming stripped 5 bases from V and 4 bases from J, with 11 bases between. The CDR3 bases are TGTGCCAGCAGTCCGGGCCAGGGCACTGAAGCTTTCTTT. This gives the protein CASSPGQGTEAFF.

The chain carries TRBV11-2 and TRBJ2-2, with 8 bases lining up with TRBD2. CDR1 and CDR2 (germline): SGHAT, FQNNGV. V shed 4 bases and J 6 bases; nucleotides not matched to a gene: 7. CDR3 length: 15 residues. The DNA for the CDR3 is TGTGCCAGCAGCTCTCGGGGGGGACCGGCCGGGGAGCTGTTTTTT. Protein product: CASSSRGGPAGELFF.

This chain uses TRBV5-6 with TRBJ2-3, with D hard to call. Germline CDR1 and CDR2: SGHDT and YYEEEE. The CDR3 sequence is 15 residues long. V shed 7 bases and J shed 2 bases, with 17 bases lying between them. For the CDR3, the DNA is TGTGCCAGCTGTCATCGAAATTTCCTCACAGATACGCAGTATTTT. It encodes CASCHRNFLTDTQYF. The full variable domain, in which reference TRBV5-6 and TRBJ2-3 provide the parts outside the CDR3, is DAGVTQSPTHLIKTRGQQVTLRCSPKSGHDTVSWYQQALGQGPQFIFQYYEEEERQRGNFPDRFSGHQFPNYSSELNVNALLLGDSALYLCASCHRNFLTDTQYFGPGTRLTVL.

This clone was observed a single time. The genes are TRBV7-2 and TRBJ1-5; D unresolved. The CDR3 is 15 amino acids. Trimming removed 3 bases from V and 2 bases from J, with 11 bases in between. Germline lookup yields CDR1 SGHTA and CDR2 FQGNSA. The CDR3 spells CASSFGGKGNQPQHF. The CDR3 bases are TGTGCCAGCAGCTTTGGCGGGAAGGGCAATCAGCCCCAGCATTTT.

The CDR3 is CASSDSRQHTGELFF. CDR3 DNA: TGTGCCAGCAGTGACTCTCGGCAGCACACCGGGGAGCTGTTTTTT. The chain joins TRBV6-4 to TRBJ2-2; D uncertain. CDR3 size: 15 residues. Trimming stripped 0 bases from V and 3 bases from J, with 8 bases between. CDR1 and CDR2 from the germline V gene are MRHNA and SNTAGT.

The chain combines TRBV13 with TRBJ2-7, with TRBD1 identical over 7 bases. Germline loops: CDR1 PRHDT, CDR2 FYEKMQ (reference sequence). Losses at the gene ends were 4 bases for V and 0 bases for J; bases not matched to a gene: 6. This CDR3 is 15 amino acids long. In nucleotides, the CDR3 is TGTGCCAGCAGCTCCTCTCGGACAGGCTCCTACGAGCAGTACTTC. Its translation is CASSSSRTGSYEQYF.

The V gene is TRBV2, the J gene TRBJ2-3; D is unresolved. The CDR3 has 14 residues. Trimming left V 4 bases short and J 2 bases short, with 10 bases between. Germline V gives CDR1 SNHLY, CDR2 FYNNEI. This CDR3 is CASSAGPSTDTQYF. CDR3 sequence (DNA): TGTGCCAGCAGTGCCGGGCCCTCCACAGATACGCAGTATTTT.

The chain carries TRBV6-5 and TRBJ1-6, with no clear D. V lost 4 bases, J lost 10 bases, and 17 bases lay in between. Germline-derived CDR1 and CDR2 are MNHEY and SVGAGI. This CDR3 is built from 15 residues. As DNA, the CDR3 is TGTGCCAGCAGTTTCCTGGGCCTGGAAATCTCACCCCTCCACTTT. This sequence encodes CASSFLGLEISPLHF.

This clone has only one observation. DNA of the CDR3: TGCGCCAGCAGGGACAGGGGGAACACTGAAGCTTTCTTT. Encoded protein: CASRDRGNTEAFF. This chain joins TRBV10-2 and TRBJ1-1, with 9 nucleotides matching TRBD1. The CDR3 contains 13 residues. CDR1 is WSHSY and CDR2 is SAAADI in the germline V gene. The junction had 0 bases not matched to a gene; V was cut back by 6 bases and J by 1 base.

This CDR3 is CASSFRTGTYGYTF. CDR3 DNA sequence: TGTGCCAGCAGTTTCCGAACAGGGACCTATGGCTACACCTTC. This chain links TRBV27 with TRBJ1-2, with D possibly matching TRBD1 (6 bases). The germline V gene has CDR1 MNHEY and CDR2 SMNVEV (reference sequence). This CDR3 has 14 residues. V shed 3 bases and J shed 4 bases, with 12 bases lying between them.

The V call is TRBV15, the J call TRBJ1-1, with 7 bases aligning to TRBD1. V shed 4 bases, J shed 8 bases, and the junction held 10 bases outside the gene matches. The CDR3 runs to 14 residues. Per the germline V gene, CDR1 is LNHNV and CDR2 is YYDKDF (reference sequence). The CDR3 DNA reads TGTGCCACCAGCACCCGACAGGGAGCACTAGAAGCTTTCTTT. This translates into CATSTRQGALEAFF.

The chain couples TRBV14 to TRBJ2-1; 8 bases fit TRBD1. There are 15 residues in the CDR3. The V segment lost 1 base and the J segment 7 bases; nucleotides outside the gene matches: 6. Per germline, CDR1 SGHDN and CDR2 FVKESK. The CDR3 DNA reads TGTGCCAGCAGCCAAGGGACAGGGCTATGGAATGAGCAGTTCTTC. It specifies CASSQGTGLWNEQFF.